The T cell receptor (beta chain) under discussion was sequenced for a study of CD8 T cells in ankylosing spondylitis. Study findings and constraints: It was reported that disease-linked clones were significantly enriched in matched ankylosing spondylitis synovial fluid. Among TCR beta sequences, a motif of several highly homologous variants appeared characteristic of ankylosing spondylitis blood. CD8+ by phenotype, disease-linked clones were relatively rare in peripheral blood.

Trimming cost V 6 bases and J 2 bases; bases outside gene matches: 11. The CDR3 consists of 16 residues. Germline lookup yields CDR1 DFQATT and CDR2 SNEGSKA (reference sequence). This clonotype occurred many times. No antigen is known for it. TCRdb itself ran the 5' RACE reads through MiXCR, one entry per CDR3 protein. This table holds approximately 350,000 distinct CDR3 sequences, over 12% found once. Sequenced sample: blood, either unsorted or a sorted T cell fraction (not recorded which). The genes are TRBV20-1 and TRBJ2-7; 12 bases are shared with TRBD2. The receptor comes from a male donor with ankylosing spondylitis or in good health (not recorded which). CDR3: CSARTSGTLLTYEQYF. CDR3 coding DNA: TGCAGTGCGCGGACTAGCGGGACCCTTCTCACCTACGAGCAGTACTTC.